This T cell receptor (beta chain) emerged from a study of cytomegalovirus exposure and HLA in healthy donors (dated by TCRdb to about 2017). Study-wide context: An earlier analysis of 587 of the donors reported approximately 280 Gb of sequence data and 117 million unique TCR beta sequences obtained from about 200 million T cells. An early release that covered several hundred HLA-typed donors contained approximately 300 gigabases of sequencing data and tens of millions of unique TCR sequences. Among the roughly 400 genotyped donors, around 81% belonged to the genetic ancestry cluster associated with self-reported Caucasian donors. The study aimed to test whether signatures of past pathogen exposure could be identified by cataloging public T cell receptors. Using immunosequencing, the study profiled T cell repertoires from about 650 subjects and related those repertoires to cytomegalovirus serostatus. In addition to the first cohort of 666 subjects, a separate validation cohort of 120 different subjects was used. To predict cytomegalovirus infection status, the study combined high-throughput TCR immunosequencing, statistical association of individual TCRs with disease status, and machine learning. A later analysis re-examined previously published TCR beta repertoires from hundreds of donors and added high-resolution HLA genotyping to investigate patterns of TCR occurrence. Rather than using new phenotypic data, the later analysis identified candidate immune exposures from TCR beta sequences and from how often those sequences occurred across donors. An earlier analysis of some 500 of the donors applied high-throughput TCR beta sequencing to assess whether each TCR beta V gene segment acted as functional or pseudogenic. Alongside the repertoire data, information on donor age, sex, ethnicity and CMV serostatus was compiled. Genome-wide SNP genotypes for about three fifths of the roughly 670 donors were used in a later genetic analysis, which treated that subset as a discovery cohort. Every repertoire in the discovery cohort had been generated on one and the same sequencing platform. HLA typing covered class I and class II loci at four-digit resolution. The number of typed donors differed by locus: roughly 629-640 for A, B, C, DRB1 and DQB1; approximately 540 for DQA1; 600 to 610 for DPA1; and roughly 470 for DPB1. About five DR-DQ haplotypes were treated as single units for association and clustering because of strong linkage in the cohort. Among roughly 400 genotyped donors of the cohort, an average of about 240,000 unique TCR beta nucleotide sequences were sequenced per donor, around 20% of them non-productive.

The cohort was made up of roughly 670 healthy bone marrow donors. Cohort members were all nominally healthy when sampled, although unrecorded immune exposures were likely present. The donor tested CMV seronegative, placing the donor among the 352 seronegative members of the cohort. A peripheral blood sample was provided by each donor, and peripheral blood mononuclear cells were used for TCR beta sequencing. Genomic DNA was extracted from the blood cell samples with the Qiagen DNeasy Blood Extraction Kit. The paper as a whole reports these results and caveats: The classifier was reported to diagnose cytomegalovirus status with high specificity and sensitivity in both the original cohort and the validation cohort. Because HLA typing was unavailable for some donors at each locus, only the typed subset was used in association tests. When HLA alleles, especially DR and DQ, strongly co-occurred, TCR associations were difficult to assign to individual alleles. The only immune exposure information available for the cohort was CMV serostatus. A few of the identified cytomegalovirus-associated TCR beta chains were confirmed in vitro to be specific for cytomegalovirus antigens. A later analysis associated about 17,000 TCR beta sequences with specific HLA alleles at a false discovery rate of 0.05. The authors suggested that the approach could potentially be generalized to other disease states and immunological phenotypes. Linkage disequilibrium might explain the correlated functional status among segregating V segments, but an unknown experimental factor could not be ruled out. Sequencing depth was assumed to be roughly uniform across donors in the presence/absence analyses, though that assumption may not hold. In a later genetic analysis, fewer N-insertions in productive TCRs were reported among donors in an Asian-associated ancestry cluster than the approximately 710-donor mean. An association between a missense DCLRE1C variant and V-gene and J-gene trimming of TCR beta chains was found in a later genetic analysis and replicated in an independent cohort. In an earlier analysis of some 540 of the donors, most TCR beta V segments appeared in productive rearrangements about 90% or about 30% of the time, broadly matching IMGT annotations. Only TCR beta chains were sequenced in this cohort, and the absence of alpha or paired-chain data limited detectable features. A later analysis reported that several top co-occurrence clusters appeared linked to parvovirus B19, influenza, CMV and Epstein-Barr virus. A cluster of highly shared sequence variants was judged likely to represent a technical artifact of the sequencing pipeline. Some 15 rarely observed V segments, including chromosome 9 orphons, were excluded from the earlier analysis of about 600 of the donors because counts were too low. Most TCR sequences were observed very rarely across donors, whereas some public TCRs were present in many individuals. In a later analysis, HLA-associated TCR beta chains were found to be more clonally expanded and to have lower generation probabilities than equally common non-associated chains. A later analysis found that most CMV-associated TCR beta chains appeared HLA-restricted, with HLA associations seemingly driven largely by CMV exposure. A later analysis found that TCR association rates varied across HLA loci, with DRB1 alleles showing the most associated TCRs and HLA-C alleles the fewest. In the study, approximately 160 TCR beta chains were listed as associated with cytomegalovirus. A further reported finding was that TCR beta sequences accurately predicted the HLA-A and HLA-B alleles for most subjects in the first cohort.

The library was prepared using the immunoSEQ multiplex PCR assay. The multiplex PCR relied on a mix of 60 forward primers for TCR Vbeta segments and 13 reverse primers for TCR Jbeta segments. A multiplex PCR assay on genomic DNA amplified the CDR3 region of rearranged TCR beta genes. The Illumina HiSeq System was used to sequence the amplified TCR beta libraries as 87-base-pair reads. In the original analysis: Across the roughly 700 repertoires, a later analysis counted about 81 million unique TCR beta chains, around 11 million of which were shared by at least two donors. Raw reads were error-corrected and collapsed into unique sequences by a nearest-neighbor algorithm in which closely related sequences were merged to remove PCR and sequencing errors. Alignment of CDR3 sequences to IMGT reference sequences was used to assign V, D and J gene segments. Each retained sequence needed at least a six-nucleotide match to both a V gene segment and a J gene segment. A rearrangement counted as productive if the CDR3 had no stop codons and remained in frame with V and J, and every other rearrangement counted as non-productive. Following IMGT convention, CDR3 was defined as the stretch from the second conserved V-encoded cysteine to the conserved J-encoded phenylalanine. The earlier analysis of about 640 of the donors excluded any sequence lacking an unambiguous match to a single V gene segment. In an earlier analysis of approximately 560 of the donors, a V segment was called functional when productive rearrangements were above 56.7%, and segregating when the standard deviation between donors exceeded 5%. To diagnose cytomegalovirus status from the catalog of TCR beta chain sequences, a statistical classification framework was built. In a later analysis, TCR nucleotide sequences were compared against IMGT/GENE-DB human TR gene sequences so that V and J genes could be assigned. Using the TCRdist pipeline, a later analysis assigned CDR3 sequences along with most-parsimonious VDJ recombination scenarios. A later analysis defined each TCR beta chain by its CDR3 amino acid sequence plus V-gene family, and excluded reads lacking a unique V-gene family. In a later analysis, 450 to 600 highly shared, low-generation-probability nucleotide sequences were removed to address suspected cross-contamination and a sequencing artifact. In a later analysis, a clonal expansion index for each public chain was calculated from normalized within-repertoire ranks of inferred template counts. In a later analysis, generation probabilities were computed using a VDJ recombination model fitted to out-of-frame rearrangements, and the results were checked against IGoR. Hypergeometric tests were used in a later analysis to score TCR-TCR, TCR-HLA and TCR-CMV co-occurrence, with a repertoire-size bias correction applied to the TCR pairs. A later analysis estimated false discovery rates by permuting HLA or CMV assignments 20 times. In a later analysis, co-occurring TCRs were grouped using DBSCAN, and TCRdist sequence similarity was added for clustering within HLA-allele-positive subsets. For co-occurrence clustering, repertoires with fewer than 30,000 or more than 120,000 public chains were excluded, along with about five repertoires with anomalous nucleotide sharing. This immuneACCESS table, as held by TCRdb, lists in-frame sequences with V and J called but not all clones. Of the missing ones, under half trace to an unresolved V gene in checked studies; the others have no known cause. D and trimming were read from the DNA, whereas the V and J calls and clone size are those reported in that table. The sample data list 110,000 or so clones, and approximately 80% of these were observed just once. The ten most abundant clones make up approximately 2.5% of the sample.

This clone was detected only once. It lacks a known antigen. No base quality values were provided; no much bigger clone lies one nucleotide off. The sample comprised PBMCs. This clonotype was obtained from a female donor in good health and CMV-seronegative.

The CDR3 corresponds to CASSAGTGGYYEQYF. The bases read TGCGCCAGCAGCGCCGGGACAGGGGGTTACTACGAGCAGTACTTC. The V and J genes are TRBV5-1 and TRBJ2-7, with TRBD1 matching 11 junction bases. The CDR3 runs 15 amino acids, cysteine and phenylalanine included. Only the CDR3 DNA is retained, 45 bases long and in frame from the first base. The germline V gene encodes CDR1 SGHRS and CDR2 YFSETQ. The germline V and J ends show losses of 4 bases and 3 bases respectively, and no gene match explains 6 bases of the junction.